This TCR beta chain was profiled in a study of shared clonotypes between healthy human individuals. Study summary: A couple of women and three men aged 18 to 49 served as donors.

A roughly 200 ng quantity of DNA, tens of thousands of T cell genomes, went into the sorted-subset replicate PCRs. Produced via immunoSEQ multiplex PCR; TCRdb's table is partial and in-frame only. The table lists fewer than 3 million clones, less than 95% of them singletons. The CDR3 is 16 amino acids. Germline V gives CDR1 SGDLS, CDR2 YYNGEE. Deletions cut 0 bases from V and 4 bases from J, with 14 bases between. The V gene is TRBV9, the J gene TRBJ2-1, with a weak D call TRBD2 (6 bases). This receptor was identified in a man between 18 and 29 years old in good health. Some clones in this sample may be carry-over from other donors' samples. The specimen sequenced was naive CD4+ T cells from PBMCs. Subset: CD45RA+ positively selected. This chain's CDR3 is CASSVGGNPSYNEQFF. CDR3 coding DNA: TGTGCCAGCAGCGTAGGCGGGAACCCGTCTTACAATGAGCAGTTCTTC. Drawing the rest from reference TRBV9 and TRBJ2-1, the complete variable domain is DSGVTQTPKHLITATGQRVTLRCSPRSGDLSVYWYQQSLDQGLQFLIQYYNGEERAKGNILERFSAQQFPDLHSELNLSSLELGDSALYFCASSVGGNPSYNEQFFGPGTRLTVL.